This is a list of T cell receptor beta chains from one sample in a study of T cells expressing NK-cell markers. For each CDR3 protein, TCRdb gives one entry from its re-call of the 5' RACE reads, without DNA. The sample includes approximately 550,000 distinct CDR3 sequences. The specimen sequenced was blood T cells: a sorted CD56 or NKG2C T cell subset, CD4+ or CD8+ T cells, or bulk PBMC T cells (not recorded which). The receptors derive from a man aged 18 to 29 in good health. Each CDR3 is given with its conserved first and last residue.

CDR3 protein: CASQNAGGSYEQYF
V gene: TRBV12-3/TRBV12-4
J gene: TRBJ2-7

CDR3 protein: CASSSDRVGANVLTF
V gene: TRBV12-3/TRBV12-4
J gene: TRBJ2-6

CDR3 protein: CASSHAGQGWGLAETDTQYF
V gene: TRBV4-2
J gene: TRBJ2-3

CDR3 protein: CASRWTRGAYEQYF
V gene: TRBV28
J gene: TRBJ2-7

CDR3 protein: CASSSVQNSPLHF
V gene: TRBV27
J gene: TRBJ1-6

CDR3 protein: CASKRLGELFF
V gene: TRBV5-1
J gene: TRBJ2-2

CDR3 protein: CATSDQGFINNEQFF
V gene: TRBV24-1
J gene: TRBJ2-1

CDR3 protein: CASSFDRVDPYGYTF
V gene: TRBV6-5
J gene: TRBJ1-2

CDR3 protein: CASSLPRGKTEAFF
V gene: TRBV12-3/TRBV12-4
J gene: TRBJ1-1

CDR3 protein: CASTNGEGASEQFF
V gene: TRBV2
J gene: TRBJ2-1

CDR3 protein: CSVEEGIGTGELFF
V gene: TRBV29-1
J gene: TRBJ2-2

CDR3 protein: CASSQDRRLGAGELFF
V gene: TRBV4-3
J gene: TRBJ2-2

CDR3 protein: CASSREPGETQYF
V gene: TRBV5-1
J gene: TRBJ2-5

CDR3 protein: CSVESGQGSFYEQYF
V gene: TRBV29-1
J gene: TRBJ2-7

CDR3 protein: CATSRDRVQGYNEQFF
V gene: TRBV15
J gene: TRBJ2-1

CDR3 protein: CASSLGLADIYNEQFF
V gene: TRBV7-9
J gene: TRBJ2-1

CDR3 protein: CASGHGRALDTQYF
V gene: TRBV7-6
J gene: TRBJ2-3

CDR3 protein: CSAEARAGGPGETQYF
V gene: TRBV20-1
J gene: TRBJ2-5

CDR3 protein: CASSSTSYETQYF
V gene: TRBV7-2
J gene: TRBJ2-5

CDR3 protein: CASSSVQAGNQPQHF
V gene: TRBV12-3/TRBV12-4
J gene: TRBJ1-5

CDR3 protein: CASSKPRDSYSTDTQYF
V gene: TRBV21-1
J gene: TRBJ2-3

CDR3 protein: CASSLAGPSGYEQYF
V gene: TRBV7-2
J gene: TRBJ2-7

CDR3 protein: CATRRESAKNIQYF
V gene: TRBV5-1
J gene: TRBJ2-4

CDR3 protein: CASSHPGGGRTDTQYF
V gene: TRBV4-2
J gene: TRBJ2-3

CDR3 protein: CASTLRQGENNEQFF
V gene: TRBV12-3/TRBV12-4
J gene: TRBJ2-1

CDR3 protein: CASSLSPVQPQHF
V gene: TRBV27
J gene: TRBJ1-5

CDR3 protein: CASSLPGGEQYF
V gene: TRBV27
J gene: TRBJ2-7

CDR3 protein: CASSATGQGDTGELFF
V gene: TRBV11-2
J gene: TRBJ2-2

CDR3 protein: CASGLTTLERLKYF
V gene: TRBV12-5
J gene: TRBJ2-3

CDR3 protein: CASMRSNIQYF
V gene: TRBV12-3/TRBV12-4
J gene: TRBJ2-4

CDR3 protein: CASSLAGANEQYF
V gene: TRBV6-5
J gene: TRBJ2-7

CDR3 protein: CASSFNERWDYEQYF
V gene: TRBV28
J gene: TRBJ2-7

CDR3 protein: CASSPSGGSYEQYF
V gene: TRBV7-7
J gene: TRBJ2-7

CDR3 protein: CASSQETLAIGQYF
V gene: TRBV4-1
J gene: TRBJ2-3

CDR3 protein: CAIGLGGGETGTSGRSYEQYF
V gene: TRBV10-3
J gene: TRBJ2-7

CDR3 protein: CASSGDRAPSGELFF
V gene: TRBV11-2
J gene: TRBJ2-2

CDR3 protein: CASSFGGSAGVMAGANVLTF
V gene: TRBV12-3/TRBV12-4
J gene: TRBJ2-6

CDR3 protein: CASSNPGLAGEGEQFF
V gene: TRBV5-4
J gene: TRBJ2-1

CDR3 protein: CASSPGGTGGDTQYF
V gene: TRBV6-1
J gene: TRBJ2-3

CDR3 protein: CASSFLRLALGPKNIQYF
V gene: TRBV7-8
J gene: TRBJ2-4

CDR3 protein: CSARPTVGPKELGANVLTF
V gene: TRBV20-1
J gene: TRBJ2-6

CDR3 protein: CASSQVLGTDSNQPQHF
V gene: TRBV12-3/TRBV12-4
J gene: TRBJ1-5

CDR3 protein: CASSSHLTDSYEQYF
V gene: TRBV5-6
J gene: TRBJ2-7

CDR3 protein: CASYAGIGDIQYF
V gene: TRBV12-3/TRBV12-4
J gene: TRBJ2-4

CDR3 protein: CASTRQGPETQYF
V gene: TRBV12-3/TRBV12-4
J gene: TRBJ2-5

CDR3 protein: CASTADTTEAFF
V gene: TRBV12-3/TRBV12-4
J gene: TRBJ1-1

CDR3 protein: CASSGLAGGASTDTQYF
V gene: TRBV5-1
J gene: TRBJ2-3

CDR3 protein: CASSAPTARTGELFF
V gene: TRBV6-2/TRBV6-3
J gene: TRBJ2-2

CDR3 protein: CASSLKPDGAYDSPLHF
V gene: TRBV7-2
J gene: TRBJ1-6